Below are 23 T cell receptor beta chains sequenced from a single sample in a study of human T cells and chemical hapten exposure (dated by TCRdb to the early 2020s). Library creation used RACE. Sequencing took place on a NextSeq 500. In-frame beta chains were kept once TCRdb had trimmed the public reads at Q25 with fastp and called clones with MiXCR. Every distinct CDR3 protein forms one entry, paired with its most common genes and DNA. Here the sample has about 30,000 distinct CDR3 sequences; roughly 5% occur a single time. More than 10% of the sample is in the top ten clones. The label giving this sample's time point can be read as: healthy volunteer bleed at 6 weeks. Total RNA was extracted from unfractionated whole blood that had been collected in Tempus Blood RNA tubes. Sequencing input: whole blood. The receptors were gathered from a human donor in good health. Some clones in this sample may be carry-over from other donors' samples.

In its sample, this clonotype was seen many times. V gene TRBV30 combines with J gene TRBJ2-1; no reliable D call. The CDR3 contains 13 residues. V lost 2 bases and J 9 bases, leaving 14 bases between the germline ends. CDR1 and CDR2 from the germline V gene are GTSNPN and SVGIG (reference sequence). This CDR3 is CAWSQELFGEQFF. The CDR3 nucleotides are TGTGCCTGGAGTCAGGAGCTATTTGGTGAGCAGTTCTTC.

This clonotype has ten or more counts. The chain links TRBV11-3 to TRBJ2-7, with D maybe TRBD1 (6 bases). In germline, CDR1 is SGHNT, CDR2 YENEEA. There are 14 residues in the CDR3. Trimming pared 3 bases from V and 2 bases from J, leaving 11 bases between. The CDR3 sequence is CASSLGHPAYEQYF. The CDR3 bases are TGTGCCAGCAGCTTGGGACATCCCGCCTACGAGCAGTACTTC.

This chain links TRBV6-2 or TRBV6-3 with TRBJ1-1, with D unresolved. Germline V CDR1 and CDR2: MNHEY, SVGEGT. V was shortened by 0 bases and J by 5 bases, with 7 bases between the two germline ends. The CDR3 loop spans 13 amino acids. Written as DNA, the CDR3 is TGTGCCAGCAGTTACTCAGTGGGGACTGAAGCTTTCTTT. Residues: CASSYSVGTEAFF.

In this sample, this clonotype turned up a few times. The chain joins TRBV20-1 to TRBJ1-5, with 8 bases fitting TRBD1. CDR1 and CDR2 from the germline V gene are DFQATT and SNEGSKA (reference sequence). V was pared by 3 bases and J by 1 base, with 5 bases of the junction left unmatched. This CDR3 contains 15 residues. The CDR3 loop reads CSARSRGLSNQPQHF. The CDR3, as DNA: TGCAGTGCTAGGTCCAGGGGGCTAAGCAATCAGCCCCAGCATTTT.

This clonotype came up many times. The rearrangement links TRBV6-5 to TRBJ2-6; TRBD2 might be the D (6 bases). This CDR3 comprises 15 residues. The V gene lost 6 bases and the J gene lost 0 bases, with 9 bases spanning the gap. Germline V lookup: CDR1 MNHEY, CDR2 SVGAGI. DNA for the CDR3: TGTGCCAGCAGCCGGGACTCCTCTGGGGCCAACGTCCTGACTTTC. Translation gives CASSRDSSGANVLTF.

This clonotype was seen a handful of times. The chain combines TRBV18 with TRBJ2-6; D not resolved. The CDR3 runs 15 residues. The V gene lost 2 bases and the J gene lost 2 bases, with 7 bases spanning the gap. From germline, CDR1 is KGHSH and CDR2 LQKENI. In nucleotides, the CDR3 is TGTGCCAGCTCACCAAAGCAGGCTGGGGCCAACGTCCTGACTTTC. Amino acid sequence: CASSPKQAGANVLTF.

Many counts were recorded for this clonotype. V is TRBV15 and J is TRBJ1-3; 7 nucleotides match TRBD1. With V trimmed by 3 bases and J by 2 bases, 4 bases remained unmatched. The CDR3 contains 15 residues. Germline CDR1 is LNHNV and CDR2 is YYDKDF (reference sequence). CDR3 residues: CATSSRQGAGNTIYF. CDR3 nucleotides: TGTGCCACCAGCAGCCGACAGGGAGCTGGAAACACCATATATTTT.

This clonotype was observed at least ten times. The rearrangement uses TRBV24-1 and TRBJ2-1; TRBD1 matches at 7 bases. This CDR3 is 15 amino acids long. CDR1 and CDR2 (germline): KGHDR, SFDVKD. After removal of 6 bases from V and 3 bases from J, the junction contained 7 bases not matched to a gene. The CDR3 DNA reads TGTGCCACCAGTAGCCAGGGGGTCGACTACAATGAGCAGTTCTTC. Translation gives CATSSQGVDYNEQFF.

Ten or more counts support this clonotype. CDR3 DNA: TGCGCCAGCAGCTCGGATCATCAATTCAATTCACCCCTCCACTTT. Amino acids: CASSSDHQFNSPLHF. This chain joins TRBV5-1 and TRBJ1-6, with D uncertain. Germline CDR1 SGHRS, CDR2 YFSETQ. V was shortened by 3 bases and J by 7 bases, with 14 bases between the two germline ends. The CDR3 contains 15 residues.

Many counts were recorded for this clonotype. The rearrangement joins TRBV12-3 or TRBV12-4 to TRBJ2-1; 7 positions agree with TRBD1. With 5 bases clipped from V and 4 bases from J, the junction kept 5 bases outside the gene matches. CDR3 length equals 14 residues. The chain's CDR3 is CASSLGDRYNEQFF. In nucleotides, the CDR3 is TGTGCCAGCAGTCTGGGGGACAGATACAATGAGCAGTTCTTC.

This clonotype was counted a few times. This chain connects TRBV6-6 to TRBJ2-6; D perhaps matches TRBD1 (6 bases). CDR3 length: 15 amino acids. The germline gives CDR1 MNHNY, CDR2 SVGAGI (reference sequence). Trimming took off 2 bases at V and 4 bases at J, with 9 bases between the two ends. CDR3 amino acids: CASSYAGDGANVLTF. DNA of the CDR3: TGTGCCAGCAGTTACGCAGGGGACGGGGCCAACGTCCTGACTTTC.

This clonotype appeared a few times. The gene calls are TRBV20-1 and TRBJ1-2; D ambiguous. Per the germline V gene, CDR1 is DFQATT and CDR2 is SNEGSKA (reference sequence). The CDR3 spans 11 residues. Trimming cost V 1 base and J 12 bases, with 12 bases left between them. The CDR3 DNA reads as TGCAGTGCTAGAGGGGCAGGTTGGAACACCTTC. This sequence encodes CSARGAGWNTF.

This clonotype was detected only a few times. Written as DNA, the CDR3 is TGTGCCAGCACCCCGAGGGCCTTCGATAATTCACCCCTCCACTTT. This sequence encodes CASTPRAFDNSPLHF. This chain joins TRBV7-2 and TRBJ1-6; no definite D call. There are 15 residues in the CDR3. Trimming removed 7 bases from V and 5 bases from J, with 15 bases in between. Per germline, CDR1 SGHTA and CDR2 FQGNSA.

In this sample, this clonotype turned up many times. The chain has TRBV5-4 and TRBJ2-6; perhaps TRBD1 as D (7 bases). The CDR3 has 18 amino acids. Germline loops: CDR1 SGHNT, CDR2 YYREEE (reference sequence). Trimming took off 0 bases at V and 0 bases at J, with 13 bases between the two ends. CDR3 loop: CASSLGRDSGSGANVLTF. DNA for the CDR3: TGTGCCAGCAGCTTGGGGAGGGACAGTGGCTCTGGGGCCAACGTCCTGACTTTC.

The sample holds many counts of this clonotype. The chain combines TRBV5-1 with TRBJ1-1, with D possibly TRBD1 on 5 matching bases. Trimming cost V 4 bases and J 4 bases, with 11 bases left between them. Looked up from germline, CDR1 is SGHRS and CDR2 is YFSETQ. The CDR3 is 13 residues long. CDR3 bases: TGCGCCAGCAGCCCCCGGGACGTCACTGAAGCTTTCTTT. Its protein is CASSPRDVTEAFF.

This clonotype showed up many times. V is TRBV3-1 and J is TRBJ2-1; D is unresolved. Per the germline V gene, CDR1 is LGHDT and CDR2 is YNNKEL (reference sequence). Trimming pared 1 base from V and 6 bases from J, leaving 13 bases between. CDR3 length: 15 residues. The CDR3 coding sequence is TGTGCCAGCAGCCAAGGAGTTATTCGCACCAATGAGCAGTTCTTC. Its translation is CASSQGVIRTNEQFF.

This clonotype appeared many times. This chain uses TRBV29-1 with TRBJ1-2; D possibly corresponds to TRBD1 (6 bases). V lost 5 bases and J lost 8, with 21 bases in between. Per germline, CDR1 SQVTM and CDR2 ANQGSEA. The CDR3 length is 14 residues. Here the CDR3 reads CSVSPGQRQKGYTF. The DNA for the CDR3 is TGCAGCGTTTCTCCCGGACAGAGGCAAAAAGGCTACACCTTC.

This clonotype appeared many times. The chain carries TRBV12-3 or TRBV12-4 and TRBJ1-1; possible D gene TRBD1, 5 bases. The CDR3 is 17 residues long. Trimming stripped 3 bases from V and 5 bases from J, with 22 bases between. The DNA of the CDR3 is TGTGCCAGCAGTTTGGGACCCAAGAGCGGGGGGGGAACTGAAGCTTTCTTT. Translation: CASSLGPKSGGGTEAFF.

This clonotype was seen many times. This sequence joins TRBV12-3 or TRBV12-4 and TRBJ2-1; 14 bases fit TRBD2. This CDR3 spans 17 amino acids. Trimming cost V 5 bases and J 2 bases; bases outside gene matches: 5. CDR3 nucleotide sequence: TGTGCCAGCAGTCCGCGACTAGCGGGGGGGCCCTACAATGAGCAGTTCTTC. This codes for CASSPRLAGGPYNEQFF.

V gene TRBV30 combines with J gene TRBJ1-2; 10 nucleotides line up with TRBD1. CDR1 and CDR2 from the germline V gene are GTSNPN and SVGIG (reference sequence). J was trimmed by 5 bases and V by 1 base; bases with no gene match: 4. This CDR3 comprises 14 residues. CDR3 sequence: CAWSAGTGAYGYTF. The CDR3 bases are TGTGCCTGGAGTGCCGGGACAGGGGCATATGGCTACACCTTC.

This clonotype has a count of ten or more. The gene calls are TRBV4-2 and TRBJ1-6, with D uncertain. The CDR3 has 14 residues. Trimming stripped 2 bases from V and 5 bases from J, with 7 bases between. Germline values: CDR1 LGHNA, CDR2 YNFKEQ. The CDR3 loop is CASSQRADNSPLHF. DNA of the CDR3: TGTGCCAGCAGCCAACGGGCAGATAATTCACCCCTCCACTTT.

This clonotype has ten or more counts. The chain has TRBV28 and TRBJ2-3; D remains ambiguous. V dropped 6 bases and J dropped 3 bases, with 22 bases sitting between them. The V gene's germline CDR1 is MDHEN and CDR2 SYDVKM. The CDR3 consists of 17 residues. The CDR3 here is CASSPGLGTSPTDTQYF. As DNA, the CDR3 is TGTGCCAGCAGCCCTGGTCTAGGTACGAGTCCTACAGATACGCAGTATTTT.

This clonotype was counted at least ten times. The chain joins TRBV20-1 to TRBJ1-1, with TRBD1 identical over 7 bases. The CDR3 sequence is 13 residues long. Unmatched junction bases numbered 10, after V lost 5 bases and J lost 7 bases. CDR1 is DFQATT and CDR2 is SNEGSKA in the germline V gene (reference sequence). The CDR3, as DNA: TGCAGTGCTCCTACAGGGGATAGAAGTGAAGCTTTCTTT. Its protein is CSAPTGDRSEAFF.